This TCR beta chain was sequenced in a study of T-cell reconstitution after alpha-beta-depleted transplantation in children. As it was prepared, the TCRbeta library received unique molecular identifiers. One entry per CDR3 protein results from TCRdb running MiXCR on the PCR reads. The sample holds nearly 350,000 distinct CDR3 sequences, 15% to 20% seen once. A word on this clonotype: Antigen specificity is unknown.

General study results and limits: Some patients showed high day-60 TCRbeta diversity, which derived from surviving recipient T cells and thymic progenitors. By about two months after transplant, alpha-beta T cells reportedly arose from several hundred graft clones that had expanded. Among T cells one year after transplant, newly produced cells accounted for most counts and diversity.

J lost 2 bases, V lost 1 base, and 7 bases had no gene match. Germline V CDR1 and CDR2: DFQATT, SNEGSKA (reference sequence). The CDR3 covers 16 residues. Sample: PBMCs, mostly from graft donor cells, taken 360 days after TCRalphabeta/CD19-depleted stem cell transplant. This TCR derives from a male patient between 2 and 15 years old who had a stem cell transplant for acute lymphoblastic leukemia, so the T cells may come from the graft donor. V usage is TRBV20-1 and J usage is TRBJ2-2, with 7 bases that match TRBD2. CDR3 protein: CSARGFGGGNTGELFF. The CDR3 DNA is TGCAGTGCTAGAGGTTTTGGGGGGGGTAACACCGGGGAGCTGTTTTTT.